This entry lists 24 T cell receptor beta chains sequenced from one sample in a study of T cell responses to AZD1222 COVID-19 vaccine. The data were produced by immunoSEQ multiplex PCR, yet TCRdb's version contains in-frame clones alone and is incomplete. The sample includes more than 150,000 clones, around 90% of them seen just once. The specimen comprised peripheral blood, sampled 28 days after the second AZD1222 dose. The receptor source for this set is an adult who received the AZD1222 COVID-19 vaccine.

CDR3 DNA: TGTGCCAGCAGCAGTAGCGGCTCCTACAATGAGCAGTTCTTC. The encoded protein is CASSSSGSYNEQFF. The chain recombines TRBV11-2 with TRBJ2-1; D might be TRBD2 (6 bases). The germline V and J ends were trimmed by 5 bases and 0 bases, with 8 bases remaining between them. The germline V gene encodes CDR1 SGHAT and CDR2 FQNNGV. This CDR3 has 14 amino acids.

The V call is TRBV28, the J call TRBJ2-7; 11 nucleotides align to TRBD1. The V and J ends lost 6 bases and 6 bases, in that order; junction bases with no gene match: 10. The CDR3 covers 15 residues. Germline CDR1 MDHEN, CDR2 SYDVKM. The CDR3 DNA sequence: TGTGCCAGCAGAGAGACCGGGACAGGGGGGCTCGAGCAGTACTTC. Encoded protein: CASRETGTGGLEQYF.

V gene TRBV2 combines with J gene TRBJ2-5, with 11 bases fitting TRBD2. The trim removed 6 bases at V and 5 bases at J, leaving 8 bases unmatched. The germline V gene has CDR1 SNHLY and CDR2 FYNNEI. This CDR3 is 15 amino acids long. As DNA, the CDR3 is TGTGCCAGCAGACTAGCGGGGGTCGTGGGGGAGACCCAGTACTTC. As protein: CASRLAGVVGETQYF.

The chain recombines TRBV7-9 with TRBJ1-1; 8 positions agree with TRBD1. The germline V gene encodes CDR1 SEHNR and CDR2 FQNEAQ (reference sequence). Trimming cost V 5 bases and J 1 base; bases outside gene matches: 9. This CDR3 has 16 residues. CDR3 region: CASSLRTGLGNTEAFF. DNA of the CDR3: TGTGCCAGCAGCCTAAGGACAGGGTTAGGGAACACTGAAGCTTTCTTT.

The V call is TRBV6-5, the J call TRBJ1-1; possible D gene TRBD1, 5 bases. The CDR3 length is 14 residues. The V gene's germline CDR1 is MNHEY and CDR2 SVGAGI. V dropped 6 bases and J dropped 2 bases, with 13 bases sitting between them. CDR3 nucleotide sequence: TGTGCCAGCAGCCGGACCCGGGGCAACACTGAAGCTTTCTTT. Its protein is CASSRTRGNTEAFF.

The J gene is TRBJ2-3, the V gene TRBV6-5; TRBD1 matches at 7 bases. This CDR3 comprises 14 residues. Germline V gives CDR1 MNHEY, CDR2 SVGAGI. Losses at the gene ends were 4 bases for V and 4 bases for J; bases not matched to a gene: 5. The CDR3 coding sequence is TGTGCCAGCAGTTCCGGGGACAGTTCAGATACGCAGTATTTT. Residues: CASSSGDSSDTQYF.

CDR3 nucleotide sequence: TGTGCCAGCAGCTGGGTGGGCACAGATACGCAGTATTTT. Translated, it gives CASSWVGTDTQYF. The V call is TRBV5-4, the J call TRBJ2-3; D not resolved. With 3 bases removed from V and 1 base from J, the gap between germline ends came to 6 bases. The CDR3 spans 13 residues. CDR1 and CDR2 (germline): SGHNT, YYREEE (reference sequence).

This chain joins TRBV15 and TRBJ2-7; D tentatively fits TRBD1 or TRBD2 (6 bases each). The CDR3 has 16 amino acids. Germline assignment: CDR1 LNHNV and CDR2 YYDKDF (reference sequence). Trimming cost V 0 bases and J 2 bases, with 14 bases left between them. The CDR3 is CATSRDLSGAPYEQYF. The CDR3 DNA follows: TGTGCCACCAGCAGAGATCTTTCGGGGGCGCCCTACGAGCAGTACTTC.

This chain links TRBV5-4 with TRBJ1-1; D is uncertain. Trimming removed 0 bases at V and 1 base at J, with 7 bases between. Germline V gene sequence: CDR1 SGHNT, CDR2 YYREEE (reference sequence). There are 14 residues in the CDR3. The CDR3 loop reads CASSLGGGNTEAFF. DNA of the CDR3: TGTGCCAGCAGCTTGGGGGGAGGGAACACTGAAGCTTTCTTT.

V is TRBV3-1 (or the pseudogene TRBV3-2) and J is TRBJ2-3; 8 nucleotides align to TRBD1. Germline CDR1 LGHDT, CDR2 YNNKEL (reference sequence). CDR3 size: 16 residues. Germline trimming cut 5 bases from V and 1 base from J; bases unmatched to any gene: 8. The CDR3, as DNA: TGTGCCAGCAGCTACGACAGGGGAGGTGGCACAGATACGCAGTATTTT. It yields the protein CASSYDRGGGTDTQYF.

This sequence joins TRBV28 and TRBJ1-2; 12 bases match TRBD1. Trimming took 6 bases from V and 6 from J; bases not matched to a gene: 11. This CDR3 spans 16 amino acids. CDR1 is MDHEN and CDR2 is SYDVKM in the germline V gene. This chain's CDR3 is CASRPPRDRGHDGYTF. For the CDR3, the DNA is TGTGCCAGCAGGCCGCCCCGGGACAGGGGGCATGATGGCTACACCTTC.

The chain joins TRBV27 to TRBJ2-3; D is ambiguous. V was cut by 4 bases and J by 1 base, with 3 bases left in between. Per germline, CDR1 MNHEY and CDR2 SMNVEV (reference sequence). The CDR3 length is 12 residues. CDR3 amino acids: CASSSGTDTQYF. Written as DNA, the CDR3 is TGTGCCAGCAGTTCCGGCACAGATACGCAGTATTTT.

The V gene is TRBV24-1, the J gene TRBJ1-2; possible D gene TRBD1, 6 bases. This CDR3 has 16 amino acids. Per the germline V gene, CDR1 is KGHDR and CDR2 is SFDVKD. Trimming shortened V by 2 bases and J by 8 bases, and 20 bases separated the two germline ends. CDR3 nucleotide sequence: TGTGCCACCAGTGATTCGAGACAATACAGGGATCGCGGCTACACCTTC. Encoded protein: CATSDSRQYRDRGYTF.

The V call is TRBV7-9, the J call TRBJ2-2; TRBD1 aligns across 7 bases. With 5 bases clipped from V and 5 bases from J, the junction kept 8 bases outside the gene matches. From germline, CDR1 is SEHNR and CDR2 FQNEAQ (reference sequence). The CDR3 sequence is 15 residues long. This chain's CDR3 is CASSPDRVVTGELFF. The CDR3 nucleotides are TGTGCCAGCAGCCCCGACAGGGTGGTAACCGGGGAGCTGTTTTTT.

This clone was observed once. This chain joins TRBV5-1 and TRBJ2-1; no firm D call. V lost 0 bases and J 7 bases, leaving 8 bases between the germline ends. The CDR3 totals 13 residues. Germline V CDR1 and CDR2: SGHRS, YFSETQ. DNA for the CDR3: TGCGCCAGCAGCTTGGGTTGGGGTAATGAGCAGTTCTTC. Translating it yields CASSLGWGNEQFF.

The rearrangement links TRBV7-8 to TRBJ2-7, with 9 bases fitting TRBD2. The length of the CDR3 is 14 residues. Trimming removed 8 bases from V and 4 bases from J; junction bases left unmatched: 9. CDR1 and CDR2 from the germline V gene are SGHVS and FQNEAQ. CDR3 coding DNA: TGTGCCAGCCGCGGCGGGGGGGCTTGGTACGAGCAGTACTTC. It encodes CASRGGGAWYEQYF. Filled out from reference TRBV7-8 and TRBJ2-7, the complete variable domain reads GAGVSQSPRYKVAKRGQDVALRCDPISGHVSLFWYQQALGQGPEFLTYFQNEAQLDKSGLPSDRFFAERPEGSVSTLKIQRTQQEDSAVYLCASRGGGAWYEQYFGPGTRLTVT.

The chain uses TRBV5-1 and TRBJ2-5; 10 nucleotides line up with TRBD2. Per germline, CDR1 SGHRS and CDR2 YFSETQ. The CDR3 spans 16 residues. J lost 5 bases, V lost 4 bases, and 11 bases had no gene match. CDR3 sequence reads: CASSPEGLAGAETQYF. The CDR3 DNA reads TGCGCCAGCAGCCCGGAGGGTCTAGCGGGAGCTGAGACCCAGTACTTC.

The chain employs TRBV7-2 and TRBJ1-5, with D maybe TRBD1 (6 bases). This CDR3 spans 16 amino acids. From germline, CDR1 is SGHTA and CDR2 FQGNSA. V was shortened by 1 base and J by 3 bases, with 13 bases between the two germline ends. The CDR3 sequence is CASSLDPTGNNQPQHF. In nucleotides, the CDR3 is TGTGCCAGCAGCTTAGACCCTACAGGGAACAATCAGCCCCAGCATTTT.

In this sample, this clone turned up once. A read error is possible here, since a much larger clone lies one base away. The chain uses TRBV6-2 or TRBV6-3 and TRBJ2-1; 9 bases line up with TRBD1. Germline CDR1 reads MNHEY; CDR2 reads SVGEGT. V lost 4 bases and J lost 8; bases outside the gene matches: 6. This CDR3 is built from 14 residues. CDR3 sequence (DNA): TGTGCCAGCAGTTTCGGGACAGGGTGGGATGAGCAGTTCTTC. Translating it yields CASSFGTGWDEQFF.

With regard to this clone: The junction and the germline gene differ at one end; a read error may be behind it. The chain carries TRBV6-6 and TRBJ2-7, with D possibly being TRBD1 or TRBD2 (5 bases each). The CDR3 length is 12 residues. Per the germline V gene, CDR1 is MNHNY and CDR2 is SVGAGI (reference sequence). Here the CDR3 DNA reads TGTGCCAGCAGTACCCCCGGGACCCATCAGGACTTC. It codes for CASSTPGTHQDF.

The chain uses TRBV6-2 or TRBV6-3 and TRBJ2-3; TRBD2 matches 13 bases. Germline CDR1 and CDR2: MNHEY and SVGEGT. The junction had 13 bases not matched to a gene; V was cut back by 5 bases and J by 8 bases. The CDR3 is made up of 17 amino acids. This chain's CDR3 is CASSHSWTSGRVGTQYF. CDR3 sequence (DNA): TGTGCCAGCAGTCATTCTTGGACTAGCGGGAGAGTGGGTACGCAGTATTTT.

The chain couples TRBV3-1 (or the pseudogene TRBV3-2) to TRBJ2-7; D gene uncertain. Germline-derived CDR1 and CDR2 are LGHDT and YNNKEL (reference sequence). The CDR3 totals 15 residues. V was clipped by 0 bases and J by 0 bases, with 9 bases between them. The CDR3 sequence: CASSQEGRYSYEQYF. The CDR3 nucleotides read TGTGCCAGCAGCCAAGAAGGGCGGTACTCCTACGAGCAGTACTTC.

The rearrangement uses TRBV10-2 and TRBJ2-1; D possibly uses TRBD1 or TRBD2 (5 bases each). V lost 6 bases and J lost 6, with 15 bases in between. This CDR3 region has 14 residues. Per the germline V gene, CDR1 is WSHSY and CDR2 is SAAADI. In DNA form, the CDR3 reads TGCGCCAGCAGACGGGACGCTCTTTCCAATGAGCAGTTCTTC. This encodes CASRRDALSNEQFF.

The table lists this clone with a count of one. The chain is built from TRBV2 and TRBJ2-3; 8 positions agree with TRBD2. The germline CDR1 and CDR2 sequences are SNHLY and FYNNEI. This CDR3 is 18 amino acids long. The ends lost 2 bases at V and 0 bases at J; junction bases unmatched: 10. In DNA form, the CDR3 reads TGTGCCAGCAGTGAAATTAGCGGGATTCACACTAGCACAGATACGCAGTATTTT. Its translation: CASSEISGIHTSTDTQYF.